This T cell receptor beta chain comes out of a study of spatial heterogeneity in lung cancer. Background on the study: Sequences of the beta chain were consistently detected in greater numbers than alpha-chain sequences.

V was clipped by 4 bases and J by 10 bases, with 14 bases between them. CDR1 is LGHDT, CDR2 YNNKEL, per germline (reference sequence). The CDR3 is 13 residues long. In regard to this clonotype: Because this beta chain is a stray read in a library intended to capture alpha chains, its abundance should not be given much weight.

TCRdb re-analysed the 5' RACE reads in MiXCR, keeping a single row per CDR3 protein. This table holds about 11,000 distinct CDR3 sequences, roughly 4% found once. Regarding time point: sample taken at primary tumor resection. Sequencing covered unsorted whole RNA taken from tumor, nontumor lung or frozen PBMC. Samples came from about 72 TRACERx patients with untreated early-stage lung cancer. The clonotype originates from a male donor with early-stage non-small cell lung cancer. The V call is TRBV3-1, the J call TRBJ1-5; D gene unclear. Sample: normal lung tissue next to the tumor, taken at surgery. CDR3 in DNA: TGTGCCAGCAGCCGCGGGCCAAGTGGACCCCAGCATTTT. The encoded protein is CASSRGPSGPQHF. Full variable domain (missing parts from reference TRBV3-1 and TRBJ1-5): DTAVSQTPKYLVTQMGNDKSIKCEQNLGHDTMYWYKQDSKKFLKIMFSYNNKELIINETVPNRFSPKSPDKAHLNLHINSLELGDSAVYFCASSRGPSGPQHFGDGTRLSIL.